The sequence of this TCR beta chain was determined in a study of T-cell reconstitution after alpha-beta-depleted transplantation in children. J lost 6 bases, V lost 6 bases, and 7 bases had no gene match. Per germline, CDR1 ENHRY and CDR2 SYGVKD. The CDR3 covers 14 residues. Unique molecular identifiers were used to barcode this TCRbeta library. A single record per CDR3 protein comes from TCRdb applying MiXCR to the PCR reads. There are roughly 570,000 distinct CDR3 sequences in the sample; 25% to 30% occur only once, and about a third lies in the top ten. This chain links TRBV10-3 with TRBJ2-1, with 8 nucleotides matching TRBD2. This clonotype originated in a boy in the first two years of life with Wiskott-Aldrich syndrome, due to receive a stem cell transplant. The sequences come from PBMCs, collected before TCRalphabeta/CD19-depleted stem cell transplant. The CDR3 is CAISPTSDSNEQFF. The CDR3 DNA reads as TGTGCCATCAGCCCGACTAGCGACTCCAATGAGCAGTTCTTC.